Listed here are 30 T cell receptor beta chains from one sample, sequenced in a study of shared clonotypes between healthy human individuals. Clones were read by immunoSEQ multiplex PCR, and TCRdb kept only the in-frame ones, dropping some. This table has over a million clones, around 78% appearing once. Specimen: memory CD4+ T cells from PBMCs. Subset given: CD45RA-negative fraction. These receptors were collected from a man between 18 and 35 years old in good health. Some clones in this sample may be carry-over from other donors' samples.

This clone was seen a single time. Being one base from a much bigger clone, this may be a read error. Different DNA sequences within this sample yield the same CDR3. The chain carries TRBV5-1 and TRBJ1-1; D perhaps matches TRBD1 (5 bases). The CDR3 loop spans 14 amino acids. CDR1 and CDR2 (germline): SGHRS, YFSETQ. V gave up 0 bases and J gave up 0 bases, with 6 bases separating them. The CDR3: CASSLEGLNTEAFF. CDR3 nucleotide sequence: TGCGCCAGCAGCTTGGAGGGGCTGAACACTGAAGCTTTCTTT.

V is TRBV19 and J is TRBJ1-2, with 9 bases identical to TRBD1. In germline, CDR1 is LNHDA, CDR2 SQIVND (reference sequence). The trim removed 7 bases at V and 3 bases at J, leaving 9 bases unmatched. This CDR3 is built from 15 residues. Here the CDR3 DNA reads TGTGCCAGTAATACACAGGGGGCGAGGCACTATGGCTACACCTTC. It specifies CASNTQGARHYGYTF. Together with reference TRBV19 and TRBJ1-2, the CDR3 gives the full variable domain: DGGITQSPKYLFRKEGQNVTLSCEQNLNHDAMYWYRQDPGQGLRLIYYSQIVNDFQKGDIAEGYSVSREKKESFPLTVTSAQKNPTAFYLCASNTQGARHYGYTFGSGTRLTVV.

This chain uses TRBV14 with TRBJ1-2; TRBD1 is a possible D gene (5 bases). V lost 1 base, J lost 8 bases, and 8 bases lay in between. CDR1 and CDR2 (germline): SGHDN, FVKESK. The CDR3 covers 12 residues. The CDR3 coding sequence is TGTGCCAGCAGCCAAGGCAGGGTCGGCTACACCTTC. Residues: CASSQGRVGYTF.

This clone has a handful of counts. V gene TRBV6-4 combines with J gene TRBJ1-3, with D perhaps matching TRBD1 (5 bases). Germline V CDR1 and CDR2: MRHNA, SNTAGT. Trimming removed 9 bases from V and 1 base from J, with 28 bases in between. This CDR3 contains 19 residues. In DNA form, the CDR3 reads TGTGCCAGGACAGTGACGAAATTGGTTAGGATTAAATCTGGAAACACCATATATTTT. This gives the protein CARTVTKLVRIKSGNTIYF.

The rearrangement links TRBV29-1 to TRBJ1-1; TRBD1 agrees at 9 bases. Trimming took 6 bases from V and 2 from J; bases not matched to a gene: 4. In germline, CDR1 is SQVTM, CDR2 ANQGSEA. This CDR3 is 13 amino acids long. The CDR3 DNA is TGCAGCGTAGACACAGGGGGCAACACTGAAGCTTTCTTT. It yields the protein CSVDTGGNTEAFF.

J is TRBJ2-7 and V is TRBV7-8; 7 nucleotides line up with TRBD1. The CDR3 is 14 amino acids. CDR1 is SGHVS and CDR2 is FQNEAQ in the germline V gene. V was clipped by 6 bases and J by 1 base; unmatched bases: 6. The CDR3 loop reads CASSLRDSSYEQYF. The CDR3, as DNA: TGTGCCAGCAGTCTCCGGGACAGTTCCTACGAGCAGTACTTC. The full variable domain, with the rest looked up from reference TRBV7-8 and TRBJ2-7, is GAGVSQSPRYKVAKRGQDVALRCDPISGHVSLFWYQQALGQGPEFLTYFQNEAQLDKSGLPSDRFFAERPEGSVSTLKIQRTQQEDSAVYLCASSLRDSSYEQYFGPGTRLTVT.

The rearrangement joins TRBV7-2 to TRBJ1-2; TRBD1 matches 8 bases. The CDR3 extends over 14 amino acids. The V segment lost 1 base and the J segment 4 bases; nucleotides outside the gene matches: 2. Per the germline V gene, CDR1 is SGHTA and CDR2 is FQGNSA. CDR3 sequence: CASSLDRGIYGYTF. CDR3 nucleotides: TGTGCCAGCAGCTTAGACAGGGGGATCTATGGCTACACCTTC.

The chain employs TRBV28 and TRBJ2-7, with unresolved D. The CDR3 length is 14 residues. Trimming stripped 5 bases from V and 0 bases from J, with 11 bases between. Germline V gene data show CDR1 as MDHEN and CDR2 as SYDVKM. The CDR3 here is CASSTEPSSYEQYF. In DNA, the CDR3 is TGTGCCAGCAGTACTGAGCCCTCCTCCTACGAGCAGTACTTC.

The V call is TRBV29-1, the J call TRBJ1-3; D possibly corresponds to TRBD1 (5 bases). This CDR3 contains 15 residues. The V and J ends lost 0 bases and 3 bases respectively, with 12 bases between them. The V gene's germline CDR1 is SQVTM and CDR2 ANQGSEA. The DNA for the CDR3 is TGCAGCGTTGAAGATCGGAAGGGGCTTGGAAACACCATATATTTT. It encodes CSVEDRKGLGNTIYF.

CDR3 nucleotide sequence: TGTGCCAGCAACGACAGGAGGACTAATGAAAAACTGTTTTTT. Protein sequence: CASNDRRTNEKLFF. The chain carries TRBV19 and TRBJ1-4; possible D gene TRBD1, 6 bases. V was shortened by 9 bases and J by 2 bases, with 13 bases between the two germline ends. The CDR3 consists of 14 residues. Germline CDR1 reads LNHDA; CDR2 reads SQIVND (reference sequence).

The sample holds a few counts of this clone. This sequence joins TRBV10-3 and TRBJ2-1; 10 nucleotides match TRBD2. The ends lost 6 bases at V and 7 bases at J; junction bases unmatched: 18. The CDR3 has 18 amino acids. Germline CDR1 and CDR2: ENHRY and SYGVKD. The CDR3 bases are TGTGCCATCAGCGACGGTGGGCGTTGGGTAGCGGGAGGTAATGAGCAGTTCTTC. As protein: CAISDGGRWVAGGNEQFF.

The chain links TRBV7-9 to TRBJ2-1; 12 nucleotides agree with TRBD2. The CDR3 runs to 14 residues. V was clipped by 5 bases and J by 8 bases; unmatched bases: 4. Germline-derived CDR1 and CDR2 are SEHNR and FQNEAQ (reference sequence). CDR3 sequence: CASSQRLAGDEQFF. The CDR3 DNA reads TGTGCCAGCAGCCAACGACTAGCGGGGGATGAGCAGTTCTTC.

This clone has ten or more counts. V usage is TRBV7-9 and J usage is TRBJ2-2; 8 nucleotides agree with TRBD2. V shed 1 base and J 0 bases; nucleotides not matched to a gene: 1. The CDR3 sequence is 16 residues long. Germline V lookup: CDR1 SEHNR, CDR2 FQNEAQ (reference sequence). The DNA of the CDR3 is TGTGCCAGCAGCTTAGGGGGACTAGCGAACACCGGGGAGCTGTTTTTT. Translated, it gives CASSLGGLANTGELFF.

Comments on this clone: The same CDR3 arises from other DNA sequences in this sample as well. The chain joins TRBV5-1 to TRBJ2-5; D possibly corresponds to TRBD1 (5 bases). This CDR3 is 15 amino acids long. Trimming shortened V by 0 bases and J by 1 base, and 10 bases separated the two germline ends. The germline V gene has CDR1 SGHRS and CDR2 YFSETQ. The CDR3 region is CASSLAPGFQETQYF. CDR3 sequence (DNA): TGCGCCAGCAGCTTGGCTCCAGGGTTCCAAGAGACCCAGTACTTC. The variable domain in full, completed from reference TRBV5-1 and TRBJ2-5, reads KAGVTQTPRYLIKTRGQQVTLSCSPISGHRSVSWYQQTPGQGLQFLFEYFSETQRNKGNFPGRFSGRQFSNSRSEMNVSTLELGDSALYLCASSLAPGFQETQYFGPGTRLLVL.

V gene TRBV28 combines with J gene TRBJ2-5; 11 bases are shared with TRBD2. The CDR3 has 14 residues. V dropped 7 bases and J dropped 4; count of bases not matched to a gene: 5. CDR1 MDHEN and CDR2 SYDVKM come from the germline V gene. In DNA, the CDR3 is TGTGCCAGCATCTCCGGACTAGCGGGAGAGACCCAGTACTTC. Amino acids: CASISGLAGETQYF.

The CDR3 loop is CASSNRDRGAFF. The DNA for the CDR3 is TGTGCCAGCAGCAACAGGGACAGGGGAGCTTTCTTT. The V call is TRBV9, the J call TRBJ1-1; 10 bases line up with TRBD1. CDR1 is SGDLS, CDR2 YYNGEE, per germline. Trimming at V came to 4 bases and at J to 10 bases, leaving 4 bases not matched to a gene. The CDR3 sequence is 12 residues long.

The rearrangement joins TRBV29-1 to TRBJ2-3; 8 nucleotides match TRBD2. The CDR3 loop spans 14 amino acids. Germline V gene sequence: CDR1 SQVTM, CDR2 ANQGSEA. J was trimmed by 4 bases and V by 2 bases; bases with no gene match: 5. DNA for the CDR3: TGCAGCGTTGAATGGCCGGGAGGGTCAGATACGCAGTATTTT. Its protein product is CSVEWPGGSDTQYF.

The count of this clone is one. The genes are TRBV5-4 and TRBJ2-7; TRBD2 aligns across 9 bases. The CDR3 has 15 residues. The ends lost 0 bases at V and 0 bases at J; junction bases unmatched: 1. Germline values: CDR1 SGHNT, CDR2 YYREEE (reference sequence). The CDR3 coding sequence is TGTGCCAGCAGCTTGGGACTAGCGGACTCCTACGAGCAGTACTTC. Its translation: CASSLGLADSYEQYF.

J is TRBJ2-3 and V is TRBV19, with 10 nucleotides matching TRBD2. Germline V gene data show CDR1 as LNHDA and CDR2 as SQIVND (reference sequence). The CDR3 length is 16 residues. Trimming removed 2 bases from V and 4 bases from J; junction bases left unmatched: 6. The CDR3 protein is CASSIPTSGKSDTQYF. The CDR3 nucleotides read TGTGCCAGTAGTATACCCACTAGCGGGAAGTCAGATACGCAGTATTTT.

The rearrangement links TRBV5-1 to TRBJ2-5, with a tentative D call TRBD2 (6 bases). Germline CDR1 SGHRS, CDR2 YFSETQ. V lost 4 bases, J lost 4 bases, and 11 bases lay in between. This CDR3 contains 13 residues. The CDR3 sequence is CASSGGPTETQYF. Here the CDR3 DNA reads TGCGCCAGCAGCGGAGGGCCTACAGAGACCCAGTACTTC.

The V call is TRBV18, the J call TRBJ2-1, with TRBD2 matching 12 bases. The germline V gene encodes CDR1 KGHSH and CDR2 LQKENI. CDR3 length: 16 amino acids. Trimming took 3 bases from V and 6 from J; bases not matched to a gene: 6. Here the CDR3 DNA reads TGTGCCAGCTCACCCTCAGGACTAGCGGGAATCAATGAGCAGTTCTTC. Encoded protein: CASSPSGLAGINEQFF.

This clone showed up just once. The chain links TRBV7-9 to TRBJ2-7; 7 nucleotides line up with TRBD1. Trimming cost V 5 bases and J 2 bases; bases outside gene matches: 12. Germline values: CDR1 SEHNR, CDR2 FQNEAQ (reference sequence). The length of the CDR3 is 16 residues. CDR3 sequence: CASSPRPGTVTYEQYF. CDR3 nucleotide sequence: TGTGCCAGCAGCCCTCGTCCCGGGACAGTTACCTACGAGCAGTACTTC.

The chain is built from TRBV6-6 and TRBJ1-2; D not certain. In germline, CDR1 is MNHNY, CDR2 SVGAGI (reference sequence). V lost 6 bases, J lost 6 bases, and 11 bases lay in between. The CDR3 length is 12 residues. This CDR3 is CASRGSVDGYTF. The DNA of the CDR3 is TGTGCCAGCAGGGGAAGCGTGGATGGCTACACCTTC.

J is TRBJ2-3 and V is TRBV15; unclear D gene. Germline CDR1 is LNHNV and CDR2 is YYDKDF (reference sequence). V lost 5 bases and J lost 6, with 12 bases in between. There are 13 residues in the CDR3. This chain's CDR3 is CATSVQPVDTQYF. CDR3 DNA sequence: TGTGCCACCAGCGTACAACCCGTGGATACGCAGTATTTT.

Turning to this clone: Distinct nucleotide sequences in the sample also encode this CDR3. This chain joins TRBV18 and TRBJ2-5; D is ambiguous. Germline assignment: CDR1 KGHSH and CDR2 LQKENI. The length of the CDR3 is 13 residues. The V end was cut by 3 bases, the J end by 2 bases, with 7 bases between. DNA for the CDR3: TGTGCCAGCTCACCCAACCTTCAAGAGACCCAGTACTTC. This codes for CASSPNLQETQYF.

This clone was counted a few times. This chain links TRBV7-6 with TRBJ2-7; D gene ambiguous. This CDR3 has 16 amino acids. Trimming cost V 5 bases and J 3 bases, with 20 bases left between them. Per the germline V gene, CDR1 is SGHVS and CDR2 is FNYEAQ. The CDR3 loop reads CASSKSTAVAGYEQYF. DNA of the CDR3: TGTGCCAGCAGCAAATCCACCGCAGTGGCTGGCTACGAGCAGTACTTC.

J is TRBJ2-3 and V is TRBV27; no firm D call. Trimming left V 5 bases short and J 3 bases short, with 12 bases between. This CDR3 contains 14 residues. Per germline, CDR1 MNHEY and CDR2 SMNVEV (reference sequence). This CDR3 is CASSISVSTDTQYF. The CDR3 region has the DNA TGTGCCAGCAGTATTTCCGTGAGTACAGATACGCAGTATTTT.

V is TRBV4-1 and J is TRBJ2-3; D call uncertain. CDR1 and CDR2 from the germline V gene are MGHRA and YSYEKL. V lost 0 bases, J lost 4 bases, and 8 bases lay in between. This CDR3 has 14 amino acids. The CDR3 coding sequence is TGCGCCAGCAGCCAAGACTGGAGAGCAGATACGCAGTATTTT. Protein product: CASSQDWRADTQYF.

This sequence joins TRBV27 and TRBJ2-7; no clear D. Germline V gene sequence: CDR1 MNHEY, CDR2 SMNVEV (reference sequence). The CDR3 sequence is 11 residues long. Deletions cut 7 bases from V and 0 bases from J, with 4 bases between. CDR3 sequence (DNA): TGTGCCAGCATAGCCTCCTACGAGCAGTACTTC. It is translated as CASIASYEQYF.

This clone was seen a single time. The CDR3 is CASSDPIRDTQYF. The CDR3 nucleotides read TGTGCCAGCAGTGATCCGATTCGCGATACGCAGTATTTT. The J gene is TRBJ2-3, the V gene TRBV28; D is undetermined. The CDR3 covers 13 residues. Germline CDR1 and CDR2: MDHEN and SYDVKM. Trimming took 5 bases from V and 6 from J, leaving 12 bases between them. The full variable domain, with the rest looked up from reference TRBV28 and TRBJ2-3, is DVKVTQSSRYLVKRTGEKVFLECVQDMDHENMFWYRQDPGLGLRLIYFSYDVKMKEKGDIPEGYSVSREKKERFSLILESASTNQTSMYLCASSDPIRDTQYFGPGTRLTVL.